A single sample is the source of the 3 T cell receptor beta chains below, sequenced in a study of synovial regulatory T cells in juvenile arthritis. These receptors lack a known antigen. The repertoire was sequenced with immunoSEQ multiplex PCR; TCRdb's copy has only in-frame clones and lacks some. The sample has 350 to 450 clones; the top ten hold approximately 6.2%. Study-level results: Inflammation-associated Treg cells in blood had less TCR diversity than the remaining blood Treg cells.

Sequenced material: Treg cells from blood. Specified subset: HLA-DR+ inflammation-associated blood Treg cells. The receptor source for this set is a donor aged 2-30 years with juvenile idiopathic arthritis.

Frequency places this clone as large. CDR3 loop: CASDEFRGDTEAFF. The J gene is TRBJ1-1, the V gene TRBV6-1. The length of the CDR3 is 14 residues. There is no recorded DNA. Germline CDR1 reads MNHNS; CDR2 reads SASEGT.

This clone is called large based on its frequency. This chain's CDR3 is CASSPELTEAFF. The chain is built from TRBV28 and TRBJ1-1. This CDR3 has 12 amino acids. Only the protein sequence is given. The germline V gene has CDR1 MDHEN and CDR2 SYDVKM.

This clone is labeled large based on frequency. CDR3 region: CASSQTGTSSPQYF. This chain uses TRBV7-7 with TRBJ2-5; no DNA is available, so the TRBD2 call from TCRdb remains unchecked. The CDR3 spans 14 residues. No DNA is recorded. The germline V gene has CDR1 SSHAT and CDR2 FNYEAQ (reference sequence).